This T cell receptor beta chain was recorded in a study of glioma-infiltrating T cells after dendritic cell vaccination. Germline V CDR1 and CDR2: LGHNA, YSLEER. V was trimmed by 3 bases and J by 6 bases, leaving 12 bases between them. This CDR3 is built from 13 residues. The repertoire was sequenced with immunoSEQ multiplex PCR; TCRdb's copy has only in-frame clones and lacks some. The sample lists fewer than 45,000 clones; approximately 82% were seen once. V and J are TRBV4-3 and TRBJ2-7, with a possible D match to TRBD1 (6 bases). The sequenced sample was blood, obtained before dendritic cell vaccination. The origin of this receptor is a human donor with glioblastoma. The chain's CDR3 is CASSQSEGGEQYF. CDR3 DNA sequence: TGCGCCAGCAGCCAGTCTGAAGGGGGCGAGCAGTACTTC.